This entry features one T cell receptor (beta chain) sequence. The data stem from a study of blood T cell repertoires in COVID-19. Study-wide context: T cells, B-cell-depleted T cells, or PBMCs provided the cDNA or gDNA that served as material.

The method was immunoSEQ multiplex PCR; TCRdb's version includes in-frame clones alone and lacks a portion of them. The table lists about 38,000 clones, 70% to 90% of them singletons. Per the germline V gene, CDR1 is MNHEY and CDR2 is SVGAGI. CDR3 length: 13 residues. V was clipped by 6 bases and J by 5 bases, with 11 bases between them. Sequenced input: peripheral blood. This chain joins TRBV6-5 and TRBJ1-5; D is undetermined. The TCR sequence derives from a man aged 55 to 70 with COVID-19, enrolled during active disease. The CDR3 DNA follows: TGTGCCAGCAGCTCGTGGGCAGATCAGCCCCAGCATTTT. Translation gives CASSSWADQPQHF.